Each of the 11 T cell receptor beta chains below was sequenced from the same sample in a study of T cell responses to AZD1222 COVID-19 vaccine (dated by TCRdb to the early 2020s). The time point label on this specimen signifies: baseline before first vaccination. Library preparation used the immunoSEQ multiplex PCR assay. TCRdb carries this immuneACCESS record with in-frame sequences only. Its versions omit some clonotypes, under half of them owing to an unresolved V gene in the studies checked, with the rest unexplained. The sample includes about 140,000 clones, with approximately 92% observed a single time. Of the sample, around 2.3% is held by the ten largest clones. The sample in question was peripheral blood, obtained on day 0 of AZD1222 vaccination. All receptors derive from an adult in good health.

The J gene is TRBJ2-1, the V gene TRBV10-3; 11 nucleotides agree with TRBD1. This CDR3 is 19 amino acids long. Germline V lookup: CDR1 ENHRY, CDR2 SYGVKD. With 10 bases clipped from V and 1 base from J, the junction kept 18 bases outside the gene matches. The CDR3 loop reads CATIKPGQGEIASYNEQFF. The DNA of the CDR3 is TGTGCCACGATAAAACCGGGACAGGGGGAAATAGCTTCCTACAATGAGCAGTTCTTC.

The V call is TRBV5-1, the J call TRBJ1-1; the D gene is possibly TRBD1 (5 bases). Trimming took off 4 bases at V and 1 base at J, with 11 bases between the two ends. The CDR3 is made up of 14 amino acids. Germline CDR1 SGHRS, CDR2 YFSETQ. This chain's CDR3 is CASSPSGENTEAFF. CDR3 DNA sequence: TGCGCCAGCAGCCCGTCGGGGGAGAACACTGAAGCTTTCTTT.

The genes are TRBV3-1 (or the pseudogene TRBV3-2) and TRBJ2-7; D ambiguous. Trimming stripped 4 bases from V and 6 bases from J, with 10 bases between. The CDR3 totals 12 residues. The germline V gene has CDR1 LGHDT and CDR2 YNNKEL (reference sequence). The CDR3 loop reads CASSPSPSEQYF. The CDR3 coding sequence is TGTGCCAGCAGCCCCTCCCCTTCCGAGCAGTACTTC.

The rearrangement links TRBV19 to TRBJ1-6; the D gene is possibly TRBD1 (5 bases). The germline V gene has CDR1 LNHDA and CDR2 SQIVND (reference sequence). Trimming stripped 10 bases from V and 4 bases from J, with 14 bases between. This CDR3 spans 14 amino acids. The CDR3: CATLPGGYNSPLHF. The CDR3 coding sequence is TGTGCCACCCTCCCGGGGGGATATAATTCACCCCTCCACTTT.

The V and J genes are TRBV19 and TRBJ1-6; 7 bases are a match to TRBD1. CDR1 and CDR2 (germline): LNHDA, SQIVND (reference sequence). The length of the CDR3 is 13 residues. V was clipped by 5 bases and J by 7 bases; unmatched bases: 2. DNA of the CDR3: TGTGCCAGTAGTTCGGACAGGAATTCACCCCTCCACTTT. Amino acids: CASSSDRNSPLHF. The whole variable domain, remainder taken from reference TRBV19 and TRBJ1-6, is DGGITQSPKYLFRKEGQNVTLSCEQNLNHDAMYWYRQDPGQGLRLIYYSQIVNDFQKGDIAEGYSVSREKKESFPLTVTSAQKNPTAFYLCASSSDRNSPLHFGNGTRLTVT.

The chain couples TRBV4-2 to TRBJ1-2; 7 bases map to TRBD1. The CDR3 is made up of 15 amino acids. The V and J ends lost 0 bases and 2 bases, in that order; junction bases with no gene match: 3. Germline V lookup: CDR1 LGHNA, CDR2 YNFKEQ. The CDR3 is CASSQDMTGNYGYTF. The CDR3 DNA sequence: TGTGCCAGCAGCCAAGACATGACAGGGAACTATGGCTACACCTTC.

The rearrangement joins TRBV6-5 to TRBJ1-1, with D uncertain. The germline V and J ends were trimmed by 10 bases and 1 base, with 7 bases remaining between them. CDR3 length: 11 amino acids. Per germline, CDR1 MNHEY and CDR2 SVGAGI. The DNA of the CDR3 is TGTGCCATCTCGGAGAACACTGAAGCTTTCTTT. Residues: CAISENTEAFF.

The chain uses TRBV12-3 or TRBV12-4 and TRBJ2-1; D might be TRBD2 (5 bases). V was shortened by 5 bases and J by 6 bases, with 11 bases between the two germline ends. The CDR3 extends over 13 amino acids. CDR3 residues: CASSLLGSNEQFF. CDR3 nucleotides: TGTGCCAGCAGTCTACTAGGGTCCAATGAGCAGTTCTTC.

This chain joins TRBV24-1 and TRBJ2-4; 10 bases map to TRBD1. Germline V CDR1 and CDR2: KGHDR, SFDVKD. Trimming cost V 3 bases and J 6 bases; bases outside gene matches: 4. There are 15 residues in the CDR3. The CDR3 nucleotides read TGTGCCACCAGTGATCCCCGGACAGGGGGAAACATTCAGTACTTC. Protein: CATSDPRTGGNIQYF.

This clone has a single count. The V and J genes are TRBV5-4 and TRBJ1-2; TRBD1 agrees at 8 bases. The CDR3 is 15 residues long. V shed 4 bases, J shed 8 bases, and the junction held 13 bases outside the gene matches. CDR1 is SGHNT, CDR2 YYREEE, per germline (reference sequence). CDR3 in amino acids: CASSHPVTGAEGYTF. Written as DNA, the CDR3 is TGTGCCAGCAGCCATCCCGTGACAGGGGCAGAGGGCTACACCTTC. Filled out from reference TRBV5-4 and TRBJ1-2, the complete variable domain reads ETGVTQSPTHLIKTRGQQVTLRCSSQSGHNTVSWYQQALGQGPQFIFQYYREEENGRGNFPPRFSGLQFPNYSSELNVNALELDDSALYLCASSHPVTGAEGYTFGSGTRLTVV.

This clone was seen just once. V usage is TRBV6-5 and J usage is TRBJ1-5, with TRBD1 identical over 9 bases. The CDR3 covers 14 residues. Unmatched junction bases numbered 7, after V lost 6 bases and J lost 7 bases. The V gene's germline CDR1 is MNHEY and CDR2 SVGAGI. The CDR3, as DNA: TGTGCCAGCAGCCTAAAACAGGGGGCGCAGCCCCAGCATTTT. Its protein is CASSLKQGAQPQHF.